This entry is about one T cell receptor (beta chain). This clonotype was observed a few times. It has no known antigen specificity. No clone much larger than this one lies a single base away; base qualities are absent. The sample was run on an Illumina HiSeq 2500. Quantitative 5'-RACE with molecular barcodes was the method used to prepare the TCR beta libraries. The published analysis was carried out like this. To identify disease-linked TCR variants, a new computational method was used, one built on a probabilistic model of VDJ rearrangement. TCRdb cleaned the public reads at Q25 with fastp, built clones with MiXCR and kept in-frame beta chains. Records with the same CDR3 protein are collapsed into one entry carrying the most frequent genes and DNA. It is TCRdb's table, rather than the study itself, that gives the V and J calls and clone size. Present in this sample are 750,000 to 850,000 distinct CDR3 sequences, about 11% of which were seen just once. The leading ten clones occupy roughly 0.51% of the sample.

This specimen belongs to a study of CD8 T cells in ankylosing spondylitis (dated by TCRdb to 2016 to 2017). Notes on the research overall: The study set out to find disease-linked TCR variants by profiling T cell receptor beta repertoires in ankylosing spondylitis patients and healthy donors. The full study cohort comprised about 24 ankylosing spondylitis patients and 110 or so healthy donors. Peripheral blood samples were taken, and synovial fluid was additionally collected from ankylosing spondylitis patients. Overall study results and their limits: In peripheral blood, the disease-linked clones were found at relatively low frequencies and had a CD8+ phenotype. Some of the motif variants had been reported before in the synovial fluid and blood of reactive arthritis patients, a finding that suggests common disease-initiation mechanisms. Significant enrichment of the disease-linked clones was reported in matched synovial fluid samples from ankylosing spondylitis patients. A TCR beta motif made up of several highly homologous amino acid variants appeared to be characteristic of blood from ankylosing spondylitis patients.

Trimming takes 3 bases from V and 6 bases from J, and the germline ends sit 9 bases apart. According to the germline V gene (reference sequence), CDR1 reads DFQATT and CDR2 reads SNEGSKA. The CDR3 runs 12 residues from the cysteine to the phenylalanine. CDR3 DNA only is kept here, 36 bases in frame from base 1. Sequencing input: blood, either unsorted or a sorted T cell fraction (not recorded which). This TCR was sampled from a male donor with ankylosing spondylitis. The chain was built from TRBV20-1 and TRBJ2-4, with the D gene uncertain. The sequenced DNA is TGCAGTGCTAGGAAACGTCCAAACATTCAGTACTTC. This codes for CSARKRPNIQYF.